The entry below gives a single TCR beta chain sequence along with its context. In the original workflow: Amplification of reference gene primers was used by the study to estimate nucleated cell counts. Sequencing used immunoSEQ multiplex PCR; TCRdb keeps in-frame clones, though not all of them. V, J and clone size reflect that table, while D and trimming were determined from the DNA. Among roughly 110,000 clones, roughly 85% were seen once, and the ten largest hold under 4%. In germline, CDR1 is LNHNV, CDR2 YYDKDF (reference sequence). The trim removed 2 bases at V and 0 bases at J, leaving 1 base unmatched. This CDR3 region has 15 residues. The data derive from a study of blood T cell repertoires in COVID-19. Across the whole study: Samples taken during acute and convalescent COVID-19 were collected in the United States, Italy and Spain.

This TCR came from a man aged 35-49 years with acute or convalescent COVID-19. This chain uses TRBV15 with TRBJ1-1, with 9 bases lining up with TRBD1. The sequencing sample was made of peripheral blood. This CDR3 is CATSRRQGVNTEAFF. The CDR3 DNA is TGTGCCACCAGCAGACGACAGGGGGTGAACACTGAAGCTTTCTTT.